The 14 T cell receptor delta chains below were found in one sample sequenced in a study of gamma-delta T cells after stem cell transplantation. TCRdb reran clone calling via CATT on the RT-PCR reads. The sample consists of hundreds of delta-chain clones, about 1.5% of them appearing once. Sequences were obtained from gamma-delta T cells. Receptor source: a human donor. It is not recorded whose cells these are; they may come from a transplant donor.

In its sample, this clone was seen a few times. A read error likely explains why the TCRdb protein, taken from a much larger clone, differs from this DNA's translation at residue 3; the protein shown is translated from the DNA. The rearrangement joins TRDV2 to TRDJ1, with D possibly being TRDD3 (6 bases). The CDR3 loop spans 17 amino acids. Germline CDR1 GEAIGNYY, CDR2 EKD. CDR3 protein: CARDTVVRGSSTDKLIF. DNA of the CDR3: TGTGCCCGTGACACCGTCGTTAGGGGATCCAGCACCGATAAACTCATCTTT.

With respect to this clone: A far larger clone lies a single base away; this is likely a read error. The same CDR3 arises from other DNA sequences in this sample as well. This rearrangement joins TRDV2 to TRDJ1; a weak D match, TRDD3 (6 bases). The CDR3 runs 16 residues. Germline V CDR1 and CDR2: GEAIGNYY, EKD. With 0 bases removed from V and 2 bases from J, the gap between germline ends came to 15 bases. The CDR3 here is CACDTVGGRPTDKLIF. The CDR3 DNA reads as TGTGCCTGTGACACCGTTGGGGGGCGTCCTACCGATAAACTCATCTTT.

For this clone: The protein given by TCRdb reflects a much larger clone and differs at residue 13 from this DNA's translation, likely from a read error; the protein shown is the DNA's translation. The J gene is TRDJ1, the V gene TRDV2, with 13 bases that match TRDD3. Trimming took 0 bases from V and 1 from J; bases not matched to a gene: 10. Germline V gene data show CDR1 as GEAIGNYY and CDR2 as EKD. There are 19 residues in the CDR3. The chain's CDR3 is CACDTLLGDTPTATDKLIF. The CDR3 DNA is TGTGCCTGTGACACCTTACTGGGGGATACGCCTACGGCCACCGATAAACTCATCTTT.

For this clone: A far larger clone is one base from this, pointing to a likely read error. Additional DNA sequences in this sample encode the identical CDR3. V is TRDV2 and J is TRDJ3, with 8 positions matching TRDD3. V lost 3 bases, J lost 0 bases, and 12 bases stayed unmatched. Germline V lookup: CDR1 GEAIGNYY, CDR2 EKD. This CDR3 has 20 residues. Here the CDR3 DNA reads TGTGCCTGTGACCCGGTCGGTACTGGGGGGCCCTCCTGGGACACCCGACAGATGTTTTTC. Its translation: CACDPVGTGGPSWDTRQMFF.

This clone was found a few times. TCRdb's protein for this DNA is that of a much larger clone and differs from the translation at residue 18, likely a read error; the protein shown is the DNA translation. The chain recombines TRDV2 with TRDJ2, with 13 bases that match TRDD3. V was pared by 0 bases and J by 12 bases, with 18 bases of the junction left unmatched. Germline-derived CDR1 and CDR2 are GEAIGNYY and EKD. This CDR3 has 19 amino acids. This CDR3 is CACDTLLGDTPTGTDKLFF. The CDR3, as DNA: TGTGCCTGTGACACCTTACTGGGGGATACGCCTACGGGCACCGATAAACTCTTCTTT.

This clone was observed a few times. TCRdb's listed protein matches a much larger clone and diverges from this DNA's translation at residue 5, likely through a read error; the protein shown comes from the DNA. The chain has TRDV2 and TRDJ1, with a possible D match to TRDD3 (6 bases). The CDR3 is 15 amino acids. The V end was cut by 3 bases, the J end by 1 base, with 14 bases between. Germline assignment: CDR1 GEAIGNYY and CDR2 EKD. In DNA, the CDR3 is TGTGCCTGTGACGCCGTAGGGGGACCCACCGATAAACTCATCTTT. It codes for CACDAVGGPTDKLIF.

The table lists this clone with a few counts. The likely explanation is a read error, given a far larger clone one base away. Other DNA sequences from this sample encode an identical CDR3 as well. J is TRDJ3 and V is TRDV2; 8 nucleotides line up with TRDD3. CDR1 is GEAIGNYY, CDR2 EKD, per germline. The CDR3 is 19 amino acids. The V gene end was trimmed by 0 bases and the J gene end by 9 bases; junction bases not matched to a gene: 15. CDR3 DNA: TGTGCCTGTGACACCTTACTAGGGGATACCCTAACGGGCACCCGACAGATGTTTTTC. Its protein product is CACDTLLGDTLTGTRQMFF.

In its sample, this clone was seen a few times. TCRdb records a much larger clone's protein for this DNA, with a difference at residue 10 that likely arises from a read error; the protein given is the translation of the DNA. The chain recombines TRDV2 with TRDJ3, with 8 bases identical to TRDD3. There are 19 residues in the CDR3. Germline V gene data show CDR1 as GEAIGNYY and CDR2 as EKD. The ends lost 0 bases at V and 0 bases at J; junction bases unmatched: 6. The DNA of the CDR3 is TGTGCCTGTGACACCCTTGGGGATACTGGCTCCTGGGACACCCGACAGATGTTTTTC. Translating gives CACDTLGDTGSWDTRQMFF.

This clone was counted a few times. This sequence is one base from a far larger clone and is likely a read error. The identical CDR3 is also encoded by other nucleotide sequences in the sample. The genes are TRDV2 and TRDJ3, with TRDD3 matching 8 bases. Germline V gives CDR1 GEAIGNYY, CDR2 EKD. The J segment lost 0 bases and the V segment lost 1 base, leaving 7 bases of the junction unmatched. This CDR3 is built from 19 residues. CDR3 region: CACDTVLGDYSWDTRQMFF. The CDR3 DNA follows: TGTGCCTGTGACACGGTGCTGGGGGACTACTCCTGGGACACCCGACAGATGTTTTTC.

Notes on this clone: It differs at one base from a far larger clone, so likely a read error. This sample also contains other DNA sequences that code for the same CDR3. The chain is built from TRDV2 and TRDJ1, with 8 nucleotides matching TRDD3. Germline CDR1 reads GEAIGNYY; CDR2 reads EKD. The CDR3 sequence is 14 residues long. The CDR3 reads CACDPWGNTDKLIF. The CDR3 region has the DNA TGTGCCTGTGACCCCTGGGGGAACACTGATAAACTCATCTTT.

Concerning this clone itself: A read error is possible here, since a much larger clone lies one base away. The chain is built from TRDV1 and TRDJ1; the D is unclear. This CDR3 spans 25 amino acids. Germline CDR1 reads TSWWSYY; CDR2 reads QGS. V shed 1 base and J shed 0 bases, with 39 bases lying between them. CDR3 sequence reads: CALGERISSPFPRILAADYTDKLIF. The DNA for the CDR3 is TGTGCTCTTGGGGAACGTATCTCATCCCCTTTCCCACGTATCCTTGCTGCGGATTACACCGATAAACTCATCTTT.

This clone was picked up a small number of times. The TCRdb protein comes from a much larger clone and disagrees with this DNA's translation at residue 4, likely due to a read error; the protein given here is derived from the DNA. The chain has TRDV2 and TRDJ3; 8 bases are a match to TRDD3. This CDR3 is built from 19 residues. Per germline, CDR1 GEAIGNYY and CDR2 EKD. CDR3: CACGTLGDTSSWDTRQMFF. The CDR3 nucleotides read TGTGCCTGTGGCACCCTTGGGGATACTAGCTCCTGGGACACCCGACAGATGTTTTTC.

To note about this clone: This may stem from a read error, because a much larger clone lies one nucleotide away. The CDR3 spells CACDTVDLPAGGYNKLIF. The CDR3 nucleotides are TGTGCCTGTGACACTGTGGACCTTCCTGCTGGGGGATACAATAAACTCATCTTT. J is TRDJ1 and V is TRDV2; 11 bases map to TRDD3. CDR1 is GEAIGNYY and CDR2 is EKD in the germline V gene. V shed 1 base, J shed 6 bases, and the junction held 15 bases outside the gene matches. This CDR3 has 18 amino acids.

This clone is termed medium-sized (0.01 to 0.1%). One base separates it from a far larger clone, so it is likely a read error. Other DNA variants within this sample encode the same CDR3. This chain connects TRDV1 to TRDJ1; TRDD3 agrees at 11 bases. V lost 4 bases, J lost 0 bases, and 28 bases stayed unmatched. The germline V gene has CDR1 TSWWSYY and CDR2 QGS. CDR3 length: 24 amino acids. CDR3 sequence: CALGGDGLPLIWGILGPYTDKLIF. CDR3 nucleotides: TGTGCTCTTGGGGGAGACGGCCTCCCCCTGATCTGGGGGATACTTGGGCCTTACACCGATAAACTCATCTTT.